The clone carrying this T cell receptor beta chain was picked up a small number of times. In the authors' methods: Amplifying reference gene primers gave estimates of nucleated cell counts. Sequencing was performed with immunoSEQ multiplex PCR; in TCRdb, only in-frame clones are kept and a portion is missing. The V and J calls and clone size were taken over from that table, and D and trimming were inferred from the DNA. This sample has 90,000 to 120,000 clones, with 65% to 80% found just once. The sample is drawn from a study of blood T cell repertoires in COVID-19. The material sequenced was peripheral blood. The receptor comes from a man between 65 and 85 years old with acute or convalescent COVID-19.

The DNA of the CDR3 is TGCGCCAGCAGCCCGAGACAGGTTGACGGCTACACCTTC. Amino acid sequence: CASSPRQVDGYTF. The chain combines TRBV5-1 with TRBJ1-2; weak D call: TRBD1 (6 bases). The ends were cut back, 4 bases at V and 8 bases at J, with 15 bases in the middle. The length of the CDR3 is 13 residues. CDR1 is SGHRS, CDR2 YFSETQ, per germline.